This TCR beta chain is from a study of T cell repertoires in cytomegalovirus infection. Across the study: Through public TCR beta signatures, both CMV infection and matching HLA type were indicated.

Whole-study findings and limits: HLA-C-restricted, CMV-specific TCR beta clonotypes were dominant ex vivo. Summed frequency of shared TCR beta families picked out CMV carriers who also had the relevant HLA.

V was clipped by 2 bases and J by 0 bases; unmatched bases: 4. Germline lookup yields CDR1 SGHRS and CDR2 YFSETQ. The CDR3 covers 15 residues. Concerning this clonotype: Its antigen is unknown.

Via MiXCR, TCRdb re-called the reads, giving one row per CDR3 protein. Among 680,000 or so distinct CDR3 sequences, 35% were seen once, and the ten largest hold about 2.8%. What was sequenced was PBMCs. The J gene is TRBJ1-2, the V gene TRBV5-1; 7 bases are a match to TRBD1. This sequence was found in a human donor in good health (CMV status not recorded). Some clones in this sample may be carry-over from other donors' samples. DNA for the CDR3: TGCGCCAGCAGCTTAGATGGGACAGCTAACTATGGCTACACCTTC. Translating gives CASSLDGTANYGYTF. The complete variable domain, with remaining parts taken from reference TRBV5-1 and TRBJ1-2, reads KAGVTQTPRYLIKTRGQQVTLSCSPISGHRSVSWYQQTPGQGLQFLFEYFSETQRNKGNFPGRFSGRQFSNSRSEMNVSTLELGDSALYLCASSLDGTANYGYTFGSGTRLTVV.